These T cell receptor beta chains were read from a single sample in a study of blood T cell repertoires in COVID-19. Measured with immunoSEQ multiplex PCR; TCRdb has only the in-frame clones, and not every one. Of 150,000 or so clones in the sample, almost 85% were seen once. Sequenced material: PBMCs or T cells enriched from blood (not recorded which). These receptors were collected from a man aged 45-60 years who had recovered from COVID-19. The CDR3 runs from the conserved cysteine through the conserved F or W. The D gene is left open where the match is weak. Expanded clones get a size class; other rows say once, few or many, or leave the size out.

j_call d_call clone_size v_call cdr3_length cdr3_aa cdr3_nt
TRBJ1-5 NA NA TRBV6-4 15 CASSREGLSNQPQHF TGTGCCAGCAGTCGAGAGGGATTGAGCAATCAGCCCCAGCATTTT
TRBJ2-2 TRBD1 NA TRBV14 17 CASSQVLGTGATGELFF TGTGCCAGCAGCCAAGTCCTCGGGACAGGGGCCACCGGGGAGCTGTTTTTT
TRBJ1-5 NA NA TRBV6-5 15 CASRGYTGSSQPQHF TGTGCCAGCAGGGGATATACAGGGAGTAGCCAGCCCCAGCATTTT
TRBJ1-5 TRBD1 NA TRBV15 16 CATSRQGTGVNQPQHF TGTGCCACCAGCAGGCAGGGGACAGGAGTGAATCAGCCCCAGCATTTT
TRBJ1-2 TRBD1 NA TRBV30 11 CAFRTGLGYTF TGTGCCTTCCGGACAGGGTTGGGCTACACCTTC
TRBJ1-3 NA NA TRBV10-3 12 CAISPPGNTIYF TGTGCCATCAGTCCCCCGGGAAACACCATATATTTT
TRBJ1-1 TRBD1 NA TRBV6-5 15 CASSYQQGGTTEAFF TGTGCCAGCAGTTACCAACAGGGGGGGACCACTGAAGCTTTCTTT
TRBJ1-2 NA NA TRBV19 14 CASSSQGLSYGYTF TGTGCCAGTAGTTCCCAGGGACTATCCTATGGCTACACCTTC
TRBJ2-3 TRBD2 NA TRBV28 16 CASSLSAGVSADTQYF TGTGCCAGCAGTTTATCGGCGGGAGTCTCGGCAGATACGCAGTATTTT
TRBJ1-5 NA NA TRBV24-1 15 CATSDLRGAGQPQHF TGTGCCACCAGTGATTTGCGGGGGGCTGGGCAGCCCCAGCATTTT
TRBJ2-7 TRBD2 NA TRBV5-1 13 CASSEGLAGEQYF TGCGCCAGCAGCGAAGGACTAGCGGGCGAGCAGTACTTC
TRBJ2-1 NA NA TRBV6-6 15 CASSYWVGRGDEQFF TGTGCCAGCAGTTATTGGGTTGGGCGGGGCGATGAGCAGTTCTTC
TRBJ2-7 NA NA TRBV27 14 CASSFGSAPYEQYF TGTGCCAGCAGTTTTGGGAGTGCCCCCTACGAGCAGTACTTC
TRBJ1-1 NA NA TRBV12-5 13 CASGLVRSGEAFF TGTGCTAGTGGTTTGGTACGTAGCGGTGAAGCTTTCTTT
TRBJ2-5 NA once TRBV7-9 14 CASSFSAGEWAQYF TGTGCCAGCAGCTTCAGCGCAGGGGAATGGGCCCAGTACTTC
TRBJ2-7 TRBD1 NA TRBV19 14 CASTLGTGTYEQYF TGTGCCAGTACCCTCGGGACAGGAACCTACGAGCAGTACTTC
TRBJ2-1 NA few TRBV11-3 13 CASSYPGSNEQFF TGTGCCAGCAGCTACCCCGGGAGCAATGAGCAGTTCTTC
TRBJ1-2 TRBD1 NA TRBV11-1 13 CASSSSTGGGYTF TGTGCCAGCAGCTCTTCTACAGGGGGAGGCTACACCTTC
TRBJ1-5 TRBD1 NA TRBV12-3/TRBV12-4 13 CASATGDGRPQHF TGTGCCAGCGCGACAGGGGATGGGAGGCCCCAGCATTTT
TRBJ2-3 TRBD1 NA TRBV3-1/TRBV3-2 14 CATSDRGSSDTQYF TGTGCCACCTCGGACAGGGGATCTTCAGATACGCAGTATTTT
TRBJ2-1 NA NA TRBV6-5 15 CASSLRQASYNEQFF TGTGCCAGCAGCCTACGACAGGCCTCCTACAATGAGCAGTTCTTC
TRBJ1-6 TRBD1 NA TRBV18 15 CASSPQTGGDSPLHF TGTGCCAGCTCACCGCAGACAGGGGGCGATTCACCCCTCCACTTT
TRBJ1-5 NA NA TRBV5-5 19 CASSRDTLLGLYSNQPQHF TGTGCCAGCAGCAGGGACACTCTCTTGGGGCTTTATAGCAATCAGCCCCAGCATTTT
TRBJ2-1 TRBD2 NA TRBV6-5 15 CASSSQRDRYNEQFF TGTGCCAGCAGTTCCCAGCGGGACCGCTACAATGAGCAGTTCTTC
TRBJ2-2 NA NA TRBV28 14 CASSFVATTGELFF TGTGCCAGCAGTTTCGTAGCGACCACCGGGGAGCTGTTTTTT
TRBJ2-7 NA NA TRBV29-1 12 CSVRVGPGEQYF TGCAGCGTCCGCGTCGGCCCGGGCGAGCAGTACTTC
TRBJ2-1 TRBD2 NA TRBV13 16 CASSLDGLAAYNEQFF TGTGCCAGCAGCTTAGATGGTCTAGCGGCGTACAATGAGCAGTTCTTC